The 6 T cell receptor beta chains in this list originate from one sample, sequenced in a study of blood T cell repertoires in COVID-19. This table comes from immunoSEQ multiplex PCR, and its TCRdb copy is limited to in-frame clones, with some not included. Of approximately 70,000 clones in the sample, over 70% are singletons; the top ten hold under 40%. The sample was peripheral blood. The receptors originated from a woman in her seventies with acute or convalescent COVID-19.

About this clone itself: One end of the junction is discordant with germline, which a read error may explain. This chain uses TRBV14 with TRBJ1-3; 7 bases agree with TRBD1. The length of the CDR3 is 16 residues. CDR1 SGHDN and CDR2 FVKESK come from the germline V gene. The CDR3 bases are TGTGCCAACAGCCAATCTGCAGGGGGTTCTGGAAACACCATATATTTT. The encoded protein is CANSQSAGGSGNTIYF.

V gene TRBV6-2 or TRBV6-3 combines with J gene TRBJ1-2, with 7 bases lining up with TRBD1. With 4 bases clipped from V and 2 bases from J, the junction kept 7 bases outside the gene matches. This CDR3 spans 15 amino acids. CDR1 is MNHEY and CDR2 is SVGEGT in the germline V gene. The CDR3, as DNA: TGTGCCAGCAGTTCCCGACAGGGTACAAACTATGGCTACACCTTC. Amino acids: CASSSRQGTNYGYTF.

This clone was seen more than once but under ten times. The V call is TRBV30, the J call TRBJ1-1; no reliable D call. CDR1 is GTSNPN, CDR2 SVGIG, per germline (reference sequence). This CDR3 region has 13 residues. Trimming left V 2 bases short and J 3 bases short, with 10 bases between. This CDR3 reads CAWSLTLDTEAFF. The CDR3, as DNA: TGTGCCTGGAGTCTGACTTTGGACACTGAAGCTTTCTTT.

J is TRBJ1-2 and V is TRBV27; no reliable D call. V shed 6 bases and J shed 2 bases, with 13 bases lying between them. The germline V gene encodes CDR1 MNHEY and CDR2 SMNVEV (reference sequence). The CDR3 consists of 14 residues. The CDR3 DNA reads TGTGCCAGCAGCTGGAGCGGGCAGAACTATGGCTACACCTTC. This translates into CASSWSGQNYGYTF.

V gene TRBV4-2 combines with J gene TRBJ1-1; 8 bases are a match to TRBD1. Unmatched junction bases numbered 2, after V lost 1 base and J lost 1 base. The CDR3 loop spans 15 amino acids. CDR1 LGHNA and CDR2 YNFKEQ come from the germline V gene. The CDR3 bases are TGTGCCAGCAGCCAAGCCGGGACAGGGAACACTGAAGCTTTCTTT. It codes for CASSQAGTGNTEAFF.

The rearrangement uses TRBV9 and TRBJ2-7; D is unclear. The V end lost 0 bases, the J end lost 0 bases, and 10 bases lay between the germline ends. Germline V gives CDR1 SGDLS, CDR2 YYNGEE. The CDR3 runs to 15 residues. CDR3 sequence (DNA): TGTGCCAGCAGCGTAGCTTCTGCGGACTCCTACGAGCAGTACTTC. As protein: CASSVASADSYEQYF.